Here is one TCR beta chain with its context. Its antigen remains unknown. Generated by immunoSEQ multiplex PCR, the TCRdb table keeps only in-frame clones and is missing some. Among 110,000 to 150,000 clones, around 93% were seen once, and the ten largest hold over 7.5%. This record comes from a study of T cell responses to AZD1222 COVID-19 vaccine. Trimming left V 1 base short and J 5 bases short, with 14 bases between. The CDR3 totals 15 residues. Germline loops: CDR1 SGHVS, CDR2 FQNEAQ. Notes on the study in general: Targets within unmutated variant regions were reportedly found for nearly half of spike-specific TCRs. Distributed over spike, vaccine-associated CD4 TCRs predominated at 160-218 and 743-854. Females made up more of the donors, who were largely white British, and clonal diversity may have come out too low.

The source of this sequence is an adult in good health. Sequencing was performed on peripheral blood, taken on day 0 of AZD1222 vaccination. This chain joins TRBV7-8 and TRBJ1-1; D gene uncertain. CDR3 coding DNA: TGTGCCAGCAGCTTAGTCCCGCGGGGAGGGACTGAAGCTTTCTTT. Translation gives CASSLVPRGGTEAFF.